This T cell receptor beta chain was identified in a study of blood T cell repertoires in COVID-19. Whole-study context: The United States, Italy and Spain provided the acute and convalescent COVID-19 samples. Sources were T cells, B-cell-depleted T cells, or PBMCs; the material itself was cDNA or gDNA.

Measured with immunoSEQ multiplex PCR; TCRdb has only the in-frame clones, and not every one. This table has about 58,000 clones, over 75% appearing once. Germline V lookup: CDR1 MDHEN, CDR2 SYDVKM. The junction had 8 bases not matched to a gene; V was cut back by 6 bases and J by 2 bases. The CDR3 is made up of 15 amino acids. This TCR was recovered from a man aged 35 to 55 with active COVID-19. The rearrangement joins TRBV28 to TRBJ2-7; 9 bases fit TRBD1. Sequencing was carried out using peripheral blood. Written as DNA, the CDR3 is TGTGCCAGCAGCCGGGACAGGGAGAGAACCTACGAGCAGTACTTC. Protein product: CASSRDRERTYEQYF.